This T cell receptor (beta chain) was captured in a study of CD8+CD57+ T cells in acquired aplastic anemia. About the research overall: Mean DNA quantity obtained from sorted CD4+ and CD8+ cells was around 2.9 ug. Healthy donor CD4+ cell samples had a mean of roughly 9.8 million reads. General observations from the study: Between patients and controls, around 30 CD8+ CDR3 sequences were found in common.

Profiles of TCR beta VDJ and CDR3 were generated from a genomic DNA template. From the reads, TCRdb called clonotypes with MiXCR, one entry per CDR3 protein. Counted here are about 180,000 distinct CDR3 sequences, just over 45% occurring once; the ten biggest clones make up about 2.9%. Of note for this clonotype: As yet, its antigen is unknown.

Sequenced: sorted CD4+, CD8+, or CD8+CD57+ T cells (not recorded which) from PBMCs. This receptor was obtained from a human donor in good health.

The CDR3 DNA follows: TGCAGTGCTAGTCCACTACTAGCGGGGGATTACAATGAGCAGTTCTTC. Its translation: CSASPLLAGDYNEQFF. The genes are TRBV20-1 and TRBJ2-1, with 11 bases fitting TRBD2. Trimming took 3 bases from V and 4 from J; bases not matched to a gene: 8. Germline assignment: CDR1 DFQATT and CDR2 SNEGSKA (reference sequence). The CDR3 runs to 16 residues.